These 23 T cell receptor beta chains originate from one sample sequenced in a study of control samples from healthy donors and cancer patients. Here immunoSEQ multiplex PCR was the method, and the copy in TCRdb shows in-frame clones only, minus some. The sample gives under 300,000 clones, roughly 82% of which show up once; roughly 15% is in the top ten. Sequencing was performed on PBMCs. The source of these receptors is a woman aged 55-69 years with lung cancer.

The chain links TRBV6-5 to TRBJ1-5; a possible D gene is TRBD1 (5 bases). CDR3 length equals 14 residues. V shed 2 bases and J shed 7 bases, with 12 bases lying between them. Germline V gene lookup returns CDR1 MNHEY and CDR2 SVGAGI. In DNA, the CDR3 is TGTGCCAGCAGTTACGACAGTAATCTGCAGCCCCAGCATTTT. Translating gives CASSYDSNLQPQHF.

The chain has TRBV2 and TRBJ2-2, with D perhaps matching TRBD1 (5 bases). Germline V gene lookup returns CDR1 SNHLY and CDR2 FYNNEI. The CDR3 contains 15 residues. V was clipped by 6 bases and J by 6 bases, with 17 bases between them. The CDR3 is CASRPLRGRAGELFF. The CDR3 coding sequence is TGTGCCAGCAGGCCCCTAAGGGGTAGGGCCGGGGAGCTGTTTTTT.

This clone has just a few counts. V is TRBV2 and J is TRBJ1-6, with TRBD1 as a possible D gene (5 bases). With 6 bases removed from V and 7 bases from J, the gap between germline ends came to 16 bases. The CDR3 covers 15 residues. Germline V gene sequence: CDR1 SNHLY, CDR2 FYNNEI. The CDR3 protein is CASSAQWGGNSPLHF. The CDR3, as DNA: TGTGCCAGCAGCGCTCAGTGGGGGGGAAATTCACCCCTCCACTTT.

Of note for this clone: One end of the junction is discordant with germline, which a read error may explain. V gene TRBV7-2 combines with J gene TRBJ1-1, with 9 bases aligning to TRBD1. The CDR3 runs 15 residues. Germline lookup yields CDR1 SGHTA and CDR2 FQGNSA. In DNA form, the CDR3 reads TGTGCCAGCAGCTTCCGGGACAGGGTCAACAATGAAGCTTTCTTT. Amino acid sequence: CASSFRDRVNNEAFF.

The CDR3 protein is CASRGWGRVYGYTF. CDR3 DNA sequence: TGTGCCAGCAGAGGTTGGGGGCGCGTCTATGGCTACACCTTC. The chain has TRBV11-2 and TRBJ1-2, with D possibly TRBD1 on 6 matching bases. The germline V gene encodes CDR1 SGHAT and CDR2 FQNNGV. V was shortened by 6 bases and J by 4 bases, with 15 bases between the two germline ends. The CDR3 runs to 14 residues.

CDR3 in DNA: TGCGCCAGCAGCTTGGGCACCCTACCCACCGGGGAGCTGTTTTTT. Translating it yields CASSLGTLPTGELFF. This chain links TRBV5-1 with TRBJ2-2; D ambiguous. The CDR3 is 15 residues long. V dropped 0 bases and J dropped 4 bases, with 10 bases sitting between them. Germline CDR1 reads SGHRS; CDR2 reads YFSETQ.

The CDR3 region has the DNA TGTGCCAGCAGCCAACGTGCCAATCAGCCCCAGCATTTT. Translation gives CASSQRANQPQHF. The chain couples TRBV5-6 to TRBJ1-5, with D unclear. The CDR3 extends over 13 amino acids. V was shortened by 4 bases and J by 3 bases, with 8 bases between the two germline ends. From germline, CDR1 is SGHDT and CDR2 YYEEEE.

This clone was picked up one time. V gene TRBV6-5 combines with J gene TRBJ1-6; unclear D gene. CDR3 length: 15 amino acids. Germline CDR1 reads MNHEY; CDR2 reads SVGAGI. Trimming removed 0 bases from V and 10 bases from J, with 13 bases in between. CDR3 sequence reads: CASSYSNGVSSPLHF. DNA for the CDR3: TGTGCCAGCAGTTACTCGAATGGGGTTTCCTCACCCCTCCACTTT.

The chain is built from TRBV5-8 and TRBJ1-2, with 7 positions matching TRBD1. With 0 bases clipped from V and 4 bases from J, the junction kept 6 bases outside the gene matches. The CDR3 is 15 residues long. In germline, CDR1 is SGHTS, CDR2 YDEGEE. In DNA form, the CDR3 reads TGTGCCAGCAGCTTGGTGGGACAGAAATTCTATGGCTACACCTTC. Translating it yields CASSLVGQKFYGYTF. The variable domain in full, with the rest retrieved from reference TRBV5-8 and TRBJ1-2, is EAGVTQSPTHLIKTRGQQATLRCSPISGHTSVYWYQQALGLGLQFLLWYDEGEERNRGNFPPRFSGRQFPNYSSELNVNALELEDSALYLCASSLVGQKFYGYTFGSGTRLTVV.

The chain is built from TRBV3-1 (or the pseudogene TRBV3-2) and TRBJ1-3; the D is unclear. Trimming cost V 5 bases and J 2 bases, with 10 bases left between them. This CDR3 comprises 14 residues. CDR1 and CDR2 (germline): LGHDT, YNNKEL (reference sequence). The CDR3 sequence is CASSASAAGNTIYF. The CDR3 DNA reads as TGTGCCAGCAGCGCGTCAGCAGCTGGAAACACCATATATTTT.

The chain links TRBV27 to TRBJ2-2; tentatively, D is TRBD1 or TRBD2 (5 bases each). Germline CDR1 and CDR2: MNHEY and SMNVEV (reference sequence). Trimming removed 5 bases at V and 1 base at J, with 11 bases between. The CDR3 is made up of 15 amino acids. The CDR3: CASSGLTGNTGELFF. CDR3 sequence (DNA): TGTGCCAGCAGTGGACTTACAGGGAACACCGGGGAGCTGTTTTTT.

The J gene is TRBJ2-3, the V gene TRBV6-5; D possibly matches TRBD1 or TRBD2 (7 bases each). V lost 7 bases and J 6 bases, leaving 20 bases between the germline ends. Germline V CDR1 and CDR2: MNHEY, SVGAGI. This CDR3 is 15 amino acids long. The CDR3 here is CASKGAAGRGDTQYF. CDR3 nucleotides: TGTGCCAGCAAGGGGGCCGCGGGGAGGGGTGATACGCAGTATTTT.

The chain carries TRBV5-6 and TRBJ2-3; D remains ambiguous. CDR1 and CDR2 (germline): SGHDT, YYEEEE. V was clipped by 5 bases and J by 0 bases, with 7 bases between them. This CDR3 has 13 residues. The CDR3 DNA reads TGTGCCAGCAGGGCCCAGAGCACAGATACGCAGTATTTT. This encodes CASRAQSTDTQYF.

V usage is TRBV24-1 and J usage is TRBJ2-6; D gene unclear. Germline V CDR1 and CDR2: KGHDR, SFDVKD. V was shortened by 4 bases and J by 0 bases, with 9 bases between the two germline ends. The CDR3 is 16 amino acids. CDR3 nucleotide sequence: TGTGCCACCAGTGACCCAGTAAGCTCTGGGGCCAACGTCCTGACTTTC. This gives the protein CATSDPVSSGANVLTF.

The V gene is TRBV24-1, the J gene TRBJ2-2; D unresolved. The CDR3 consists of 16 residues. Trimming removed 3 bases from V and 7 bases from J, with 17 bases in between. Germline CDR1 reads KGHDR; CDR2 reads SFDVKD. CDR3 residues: CATSDPRAPTNGELFF. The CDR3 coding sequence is TGTGCCACCAGTGATCCCCGGGCCCCAACGAACGGGGAGCTGTTTTTT.

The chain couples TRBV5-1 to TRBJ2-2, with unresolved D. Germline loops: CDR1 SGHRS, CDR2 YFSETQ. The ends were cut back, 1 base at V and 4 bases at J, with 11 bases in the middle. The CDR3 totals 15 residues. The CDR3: CASSLTESLTGELFF. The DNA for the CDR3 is TGCGCCAGCAGCTTGACGGAGAGCCTCACCGGGGAGCTGTTTTTT.

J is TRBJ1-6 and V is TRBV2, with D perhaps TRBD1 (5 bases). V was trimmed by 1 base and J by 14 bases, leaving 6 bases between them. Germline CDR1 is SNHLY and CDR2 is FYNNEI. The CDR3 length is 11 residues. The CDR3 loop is CASSEGGTLHF. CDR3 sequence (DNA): TGTGCCAGCAGTGAAGGGGGCACCCTCCACTTT.

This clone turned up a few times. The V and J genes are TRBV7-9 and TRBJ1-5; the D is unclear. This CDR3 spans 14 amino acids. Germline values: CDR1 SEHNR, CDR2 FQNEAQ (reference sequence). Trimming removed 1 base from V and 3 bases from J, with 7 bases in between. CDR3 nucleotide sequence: TGTGCCAGCAGCTTAGTTGGGGACAATCAGCCCCAGCATTTT. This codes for CASSLVGDNQPQHF.

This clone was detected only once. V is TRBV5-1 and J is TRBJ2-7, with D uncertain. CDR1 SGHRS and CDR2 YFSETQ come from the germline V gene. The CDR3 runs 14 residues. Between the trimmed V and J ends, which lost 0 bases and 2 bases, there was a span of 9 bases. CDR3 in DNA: TGCGCCAGCAGCTTGGAACCGGGTACCTACGAGCAGTACTTC. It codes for CASSLEPGTYEQYF.

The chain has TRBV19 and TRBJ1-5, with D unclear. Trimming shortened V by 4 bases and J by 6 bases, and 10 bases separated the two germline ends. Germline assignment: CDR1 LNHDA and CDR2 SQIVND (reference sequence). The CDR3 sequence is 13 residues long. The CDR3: CASSRALAQPQHF. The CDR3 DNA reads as TGTGCCAGTAGTAGGGCCTTGGCTCAGCCCCAGCATTTT.

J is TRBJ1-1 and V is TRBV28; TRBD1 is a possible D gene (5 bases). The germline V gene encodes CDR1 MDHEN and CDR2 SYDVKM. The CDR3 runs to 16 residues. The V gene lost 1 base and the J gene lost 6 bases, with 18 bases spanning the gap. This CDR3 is CASSLFRGLRGAEAFF. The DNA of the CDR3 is TGTGCCAGCAGTTTATTCCGGGGCCTACGGGGGGCTGAAGCTTTCTTT.

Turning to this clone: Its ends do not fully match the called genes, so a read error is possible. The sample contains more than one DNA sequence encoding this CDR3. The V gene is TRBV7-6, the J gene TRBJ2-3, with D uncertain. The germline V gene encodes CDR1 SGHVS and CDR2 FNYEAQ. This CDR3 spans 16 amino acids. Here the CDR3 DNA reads TGTGCCAGCAGCTTAGGGGCCCGGGTCCGCACAGACACGCAGTATTTT. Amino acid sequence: CASSLGARVRTDTQYF.

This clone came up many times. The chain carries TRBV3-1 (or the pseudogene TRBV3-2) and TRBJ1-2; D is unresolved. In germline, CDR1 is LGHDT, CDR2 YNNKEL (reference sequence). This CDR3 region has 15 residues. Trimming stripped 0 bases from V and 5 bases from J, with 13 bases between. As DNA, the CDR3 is TGTGCCAGCAGCCAAGATACCCAGATAGGGTATGGCTACACCTTC. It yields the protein CASSQDTQIGYGYTF.